The 25 T cell receptor beta chains below were found in one sample sequenced in a study of shared clonotypes between healthy human individuals. Libraries were prepared by immunoSEQ multiplex PCR; TCRdb keeps only in-frame clonotypes and omits some of them. Of more than 2 million clones listed, 85% to 95% are singletons. Naive CD8 cells comprised CD45RO-negative, CCR7-positively selected cells, excluding terminally differentiated effector memory CD45RA+ cells. The sample was naive CD8+ T cells from PBMCs. Receptors were obtained from a man younger than 35 in good health. Some clones in this sample may be carry-over from other donors' samples.

This chain uses TRBV6-5 with TRBJ2-3, with 7 nucleotides matching TRBD2. Trimming took 0 bases from V and 4 from J; bases not matched to a gene: 7. There are 16 residues in the CDR3. Germline V gives CDR1 MNHEY, CDR2 SVGAGI. CDR3 nucleotides: TGTGCCAGCAGTTACTCAGGTGGGAGGGCCCCAGATACGCAGTATTTT. Translating gives CASSYSGGRAPDTQYF.

Points on this clone: This sample includes further DNA sequences coding for the same CDR3. J is TRBJ1-5 and V is TRBV9; 7 bases align to TRBD1. V shed 0 bases and J 5 bases; nucleotides not matched to a gene: 2. The CDR3 has 14 amino acids. Germline CDR1 is SGDLS and CDR2 is YYNGEE. CDR3 residues: CASSVGQGYQPQHF. The CDR3 DNA reads TGTGCCAGCAGCGTAGGACAGGGTTATCAGCCCCAGCATTTT.

The chain employs TRBV27 and TRBJ2-5; 7 nucleotides agree with TRBD2. The CDR3 consists of 14 residues. V lost 8 bases to trimming and J lost 5 bases; unmatched junction nucleotides: 11. CDR1 is MNHEY and CDR2 is SMNVEV in the germline V gene (reference sequence). DNA of the CDR3: TGTGCCAGCGCTCTCACTAGCGATCTGGAGACCCAGTACTTC. The encoded protein is CASALTSDLETQYF.

This clone is a singleton in its sample. The chain recombines TRBV7-9 with TRBJ2-5; TRBD2 matches at 10 bases. J was trimmed by 5 bases and V by 8 bases; bases with no gene match: 5. The germline CDR1 and CDR2 sequences are SEHNR and FQNEAQ (reference sequence). This CDR3 region has 13 residues. CDR3 sequence: CASGLAGEETQYF. CDR3 DNA sequence: TGTGCCAGCGGTCTAGCGGGAGAGGAGACCCAGTACTTC.

This sequence joins TRBV27 and TRBJ2-2; D possibly corresponds to TRBD1 (5 bases). The germline V gene has CDR1 MNHEY and CDR2 SMNVEV (reference sequence). V lost 5 bases and J lost 0, with 7 bases in between. This CDR3 has 14 residues. Here the CDR3 reads CASSPGPNTGELFF. CDR3 bases: TGTGCCAGCAGTCCAGGGCCGAACACCGGGGAGCTGTTTTTT.

The V and J genes are TRBV12-5 and TRBJ2-5; D perhaps matches TRBD2 (6 bases). The CDR3 totals 15 residues. CDR1 and CDR2 from the germline V gene are LGHNT and FRNRAP. The V and J ends lost 0 bases and 4 bases respectively, with 12 bases between them. The CDR3: CASGLVGVGGETQYF. The CDR3 region has the DNA TGTGCTAGTGGTTTGGTGGGCGTGGGGGGAGAGACCCAGTACTTC.

The chain employs TRBV27 and TRBJ1-5; no clear D. CDR1 MNHEY and CDR2 SMNVEV come from the germline V gene (reference sequence). Trimming shortened V by 8 bases and J by 0 bases, and 14 bases separated the two germline ends. There are 15 residues in the CDR3. In DNA form, the CDR3 reads TGTGCCAGCGGTGTTGCAGTGAGTAGCAATCAGCCCCAGCATTTT. Protein sequence: CASGVAVSSNQPQHF.

The chain links TRBV4-1 to TRBJ1-1, with D possibly matching TRBD1 (5 bases). The germline V gene has CDR1 MGHRA and CDR2 YSYEKL. The CDR3 totals 15 residues. Between the trimmed V and J ends, which lost 4 bases and 2 bases, there was a span of 14 bases. CDR3 in amino acids: CASSPHGGSNTEAFF. CDR3 nucleotides: TGCGCCAGCAGCCCTCACGGGGGGTCAAACACTGAAGCTTTCTTT.

V usage is TRBV5-6 and J usage is TRBJ2-7; D gene unclear. V shed 5 bases and J shed 2 bases, with 17 bases lying between them. The length of the CDR3 is 15 residues. Looked up from germline, CDR1 is SGHDT and CDR2 is YYEEEE. CDR3 residues: CASSRPRGWTYEQYF. As DNA, the CDR3 is TGTGCCAGCAGTCGCCCCAGAGGTTGGACCTACGAGCAGTACTTC.

The rearrangement links TRBV11-2 to TRBJ2-7, with 11 bases matching TRBD2. CDR3 length: 16 residues. V lost 5 bases, J lost 0 bases, and 6 bases stayed unmatched. The germline V gene has CDR1 SGHAT and CDR2 FQNNGV. CDR3 in amino acids: CASSARLAGFSYEQYF. CDR3 DNA: TGTGCCAGCAGCGCCCGACTAGCGGGATTCTCCTACGAGCAGTACTTC.

As concerns this clone: The same CDR3 also results from other DNA sequences found in this sample. The V and J genes are TRBV14 and TRBJ2-7; D remains ambiguous. The CDR3 contains 15 residues. Trimming removed 1 base from V and 0 bases from J, with 10 bases in between. Germline loops: CDR1 SGHDN, CDR2 FVKESK. The CDR3 here is CASSQGRALSYEQYF. The CDR3 coding sequence is TGTGCCAGCAGCCAAGGACGGGCACTCTCCTACGAGCAGTACTTC. Full variable domain (missing parts from reference TRBV14 and TRBJ2-7): EAGVTQFPSHSVIEKGQTVTLRCDPISGHDNLYWYRRVMGKEIKFLLHFVKESKQDESGMPNNRFLAERTGGTYSTLKVQPAELEDSGVYFCASSQGRALSYEQYFGPGTRLTVT.

This clone was detected only a few times. Other DNA sequences in the same sample also yield this CDR3. The V and J genes are TRBV5-4 and TRBJ2-1; 8 bases map to TRBD2. The junction had 1 base not matched to a gene; V was cut back by 1 base and J by 1 base. Germline V CDR1 and CDR2: SGHNT, YYREEE (reference sequence). This CDR3 spans 15 amino acids. CDR3 nucleotide sequence: TGTGCCAGCAGCTTGAAGCGGGAGTCCTACAATGAGCAGTTCTTC. This sequence encodes CASSLKRESYNEQFF.

The rearrangement links TRBV5-1 to TRBJ2-6, with 12 bases identical to TRBD1. The CDR3 length is 17 residues. Trimming took 5 bases from V and 3 from J; bases not matched to a gene: 6. Germline assignment: CDR1 SGHRS and CDR2 YFSETQ. The CDR3 loop is CASSSGTGGFGANVLTF. The DNA for the CDR3 is TGCGCCAGCAGTTCCGGGACAGGGGGCTTTGGGGCCAACGTCCTGACTTTC.

The J gene is TRBJ1-2, the V gene TRBV27; 9 nucleotides match TRBD1. This CDR3 region has 16 residues. CDR1 MNHEY and CDR2 SMNVEV come from the germline V gene (reference sequence). Losses at the gene ends were 8 bases for V and 4 bases for J; bases not matched to a gene: 14. Here the CDR3 DNA reads TGTGCCAGCCAGCTTACATGGGGACAGGGAGGCTATGGCTACACCTTC. It is translated as CASQLTWGQGGYGYTF.

The J gene is TRBJ1-1, the V gene TRBV28, with 8 bases lining up with TRBD1. The germline CDR1 and CDR2 sequences are MDHEN and SYDVKM. The CDR3 runs to 16 residues. The junction had 8 bases not matched to a gene; V was cut back by 4 bases and J by 1 base. The CDR3 region is CASSSPTTGANTEAFF. The DNA for the CDR3 is TGTGCCAGCAGTTCACCCACGACAGGGGCGAACACTGAAGCTTTCTTT.

This clone was detected a few times. The chain combines TRBV7-9 with TRBJ1-2, with D unclear. Germline CDR1 and CDR2: SEHNR and FQNEAQ (reference sequence). This CDR3 is 15 amino acids long. Trimming pared 4 bases from V and 3 bases from J, leaving 15 bases between. CDR3 nucleotides: TGTGCCAGCAGCTCGGACGGTCTTGCCTACTATGGCTACACCTTC. As protein: CASSSDGLAYYGYTF.

The chain recombines TRBV4-1 with TRBJ1-4; D ambiguous. This CDR3 contains 17 residues. CDR1 MGHRA and CDR2 YSYEKL come from the germline V gene. Trimming took off 0 bases at V and 5 bases at J, with 16 bases between the two ends. CDR3 in amino acids: CASSQEDRAFLNEKLFF. The CDR3 bases are TGCGCCAGCAGCCAAGAGGATAGGGCATTTTTGAATGAAAAACTGTTTTTT.

The chain carries TRBV4-3 and TRBJ2-7; 7 nucleotides agree with TRBD1. Germline trimming cut 0 bases from V and 3 bases from J; bases unmatched to any gene: 5. The CDR3 extends over 15 amino acids. CDR1 and CDR2 (germline): LGHNA, YSLEER. As DNA, the CDR3 is TGCGCCAGCAGCCAAGAAAGGACAGGTAGCTACGAGCAGTACTTC. This sequence encodes CASSQERTGSYEQYF.

The chain uses TRBV9 and TRBJ1-1; TRBD1 matches at 8 bases. Trimming at V came to 2 bases and at J to 4 bases, leaving 7 bases not matched to a gene. Germline V gene sequence: CDR1 SGDLS, CDR2 YYNGEE. The CDR3 covers 15 residues. This chain's CDR3 is CASSVATGDGTEAFF. The CDR3 nucleotides are TGTGCCAGCAGCGTTGCGACAGGGGATGGCACTGAAGCTTTCTTT.

The chain uses TRBV5-1 and TRBJ2-4; weak D call: TRBD2 (6 bases). The V gene lost 4 bases and the J gene lost 0 bases, with 14 bases spanning the gap. Germline CDR1 and CDR2: SGHRS and YFSETQ. The CDR3 is 16 residues long. In DNA, the CDR3 is TGCGCCAGCAGCCCCCTCGGGAGTCTAGCCAAAAACATTCAGTACTTC. Its protein is CASSPLGSLAKNIQYF.

V usage is TRBV7-9 and J usage is TRBJ2-6; 8 nucleotides agree with TRBD2. CDR1 and CDR2 (germline): SEHNR, FQNEAQ (reference sequence). The CDR3 is made up of 16 amino acids. V gave up 8 bases and J gave up 3 bases; unmatched junction bases: 9. CDR3 DNA sequence: TGTGCCAGCTTAAGGCGGGAGGAACGTGGGGCCAACGTCCTGACTTTC. Its protein is CASLRREERGANVLTF. The full variable domain, with the rest looked up from reference TRBV7-9 and TRBJ2-6, is DTGVSQNPRHKITKRGQNVTFRCDPISEHNRLYWYRQTLGQGPEFLTYFQNEAQLEKSRLLSDRFSAERPKGSFSTLEIQRTEQGDSAMYLCASLRREERGANVLTFGAGSRLTVL.

This rearrangement joins TRBV6-4 to TRBJ2-3, with TRBD2 as a possible D gene (5 bases). Looked up from germline, CDR1 is MRHNA and CDR2 is SNTAGT. This CDR3 has 14 residues. The V and J ends lost 0 bases and 7 bases respectively, with 11 bases between them. CDR3: CASSDSMGVHTQYF. CDR3 nucleotides: TGTGCCAGCAGTGACTCGATGGGAGTTCATACGCAGTATTTT.

As to this clone: The sample holds other DNA sequences that translate to the same CDR3. This chain connects TRBV19 to TRBJ1-5; D call uncertain. CDR1 and CDR2 (germline): LNHDA, SQIVND (reference sequence). There are 15 residues in the CDR3. V lost 3 bases, J lost 2 bases, and 11 bases lay in between. CDR3 bases: TGTGCCAGTAGTATCTCGGGAGGTGGCAATCAGCCCCAGCATTTT. Its translation: CASSISGGGNQPQHF.

The chain has TRBV27 and TRBJ2-3; 9 positions match TRBD1. V gave up 7 bases and J gave up 3 bases; unmatched junction bases: 11. The CDR3 has 16 amino acids. Germline V lookup: CDR1 MNHEY, CDR2 SMNVEV (reference sequence). CDR3 loop: CASTQVGTGRTDTQYF. Here the CDR3 DNA reads TGTGCCAGCACCCAAGTAGGGACAGGGAGGACAGATACGCAGTATTTT.

The rearrangement uses TRBV28 and TRBJ1-1; D may be TRBD1 (6 bases). Between the trimmed V and J ends, which lost 6 bases and 4 bases, there was a span of 21 bases. CDR1 is MDHEN, CDR2 SYDVKM, per germline. This CDR3 spans 16 amino acids. CDR3 protein: CASRLADSNLGTEAFF. The CDR3 DNA reads TGTGCCAGCAGGCTTGCGGACAGCAACTTGGGCACTGAAGCTTTCTTT.